This TCR beta chain was captured by sequencing in a study of shared clonotypes between healthy human individuals. Overall study results and limits: Around 5.4% of naive CD4 clonotypes were common to a few donors.

Using immunoSEQ multiplex PCR, the repertoire was profiled, and TCRdb retains in-frame clones only, with some absent. The sample has over 2 million clones; around 95% are singletons. The CDR3 loop spans 13 amino acids. V dropped 6 bases and J dropped 2 bases, with 11 bases sitting between them. From germline, CDR1 is LNHDA and CDR2 SQIVND (reference sequence). As to this clone: Its antigen is not known.

Sequencing was done on a sample of naive CD4+ T cells sorted from blood. Subset noted: CD45RA+ positively selected. The origin of this receptor is a man aged 18 to 29 in good health. The rearrangement uses TRBV19 and TRBJ2-7; perhaps TRBD2 as D (5 bases). For the CDR3, the DNA is TGTGCCAGTAGCGTCACCGGGACCTACGAGCAGTACTTC. This sequence encodes CASSVTGTYEQYF.